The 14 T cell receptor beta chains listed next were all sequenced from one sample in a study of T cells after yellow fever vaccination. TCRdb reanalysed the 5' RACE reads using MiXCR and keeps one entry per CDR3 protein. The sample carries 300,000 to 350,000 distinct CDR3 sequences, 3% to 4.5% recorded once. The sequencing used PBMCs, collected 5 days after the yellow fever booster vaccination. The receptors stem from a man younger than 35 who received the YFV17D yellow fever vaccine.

CDR3 nucleotides: TGTGCCACCAGTGATTTGCGATGGGACAGTTCGGACAATGAGCAGTTCTTC. It translates to CATSDLRWDSSDNEQFF. V gene TRBV24-1 combines with J gene TRBJ2-1, with 7 bases identical to TRBD1. Germline loops: CDR1 KGHDR, CDR2 SFDVKD. This CDR3 is built from 17 residues. After removal of 0 bases from V and 5 bases from J, the junction contained 9 bases not matched to a gene.

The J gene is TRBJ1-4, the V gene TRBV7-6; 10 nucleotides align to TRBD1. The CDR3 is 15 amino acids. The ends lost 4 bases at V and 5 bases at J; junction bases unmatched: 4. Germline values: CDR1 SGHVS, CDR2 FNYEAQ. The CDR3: CASSSWTGGNEKLFF. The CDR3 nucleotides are TGTGCCAGCAGCTCTTGGACAGGGGGGAATGAAAAACTGTTTTTT.

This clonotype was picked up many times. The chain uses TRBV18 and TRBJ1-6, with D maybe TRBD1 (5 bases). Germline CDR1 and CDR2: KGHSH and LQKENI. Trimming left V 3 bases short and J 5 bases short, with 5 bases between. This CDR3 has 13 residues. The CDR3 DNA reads TGTGCCAGCTCACCGGACAATAATTCACCCCTCCACTTT. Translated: CASSPDNNSPLHF.

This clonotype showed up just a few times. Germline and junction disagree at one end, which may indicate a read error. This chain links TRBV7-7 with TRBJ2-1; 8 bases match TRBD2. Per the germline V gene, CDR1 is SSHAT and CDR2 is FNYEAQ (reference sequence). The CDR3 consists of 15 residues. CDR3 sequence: CASSPQSGGIYEQFF. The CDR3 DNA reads TGTGCTAGCAGCCCCCAGAGCGGGGGTATATATGAGCAGTTCTTC.

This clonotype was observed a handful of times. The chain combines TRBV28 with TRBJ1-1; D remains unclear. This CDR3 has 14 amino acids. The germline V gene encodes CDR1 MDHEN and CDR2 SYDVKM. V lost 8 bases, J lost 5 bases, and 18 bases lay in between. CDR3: CASRLVGFGTEAFF. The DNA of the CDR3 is TGTGCCAGCCGGCTAGTAGGATTTGGTACTGAAGCTTTCTTT.

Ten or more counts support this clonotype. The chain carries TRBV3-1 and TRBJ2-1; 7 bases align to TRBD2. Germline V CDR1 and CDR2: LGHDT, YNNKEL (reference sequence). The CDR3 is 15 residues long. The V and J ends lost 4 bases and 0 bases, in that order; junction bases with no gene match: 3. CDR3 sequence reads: CASSPRGTSYNEQFF. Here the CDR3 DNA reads TGTGCCAGCAGCCCGCGGGGGACCTCCTACAATGAGCAGTTCTTC.

The CDR3 protein is CASSQDSQGGVETQYF. CDR3 coding DNA: TGTGCCAGCAGCCAAGATTCCCAGGGCGGGGTAGAGACCCAGTACTTC. V and J are TRBV3-1 and TRBJ2-5; tentative D call: TRBD2 (6 bases). The germline gives CDR1 LGHDT, CDR2 YNNKEL (reference sequence). The CDR3 sequence is 16 residues long. V lost 0 bases to trimming and J lost 4 bases, with 15 bases between them.

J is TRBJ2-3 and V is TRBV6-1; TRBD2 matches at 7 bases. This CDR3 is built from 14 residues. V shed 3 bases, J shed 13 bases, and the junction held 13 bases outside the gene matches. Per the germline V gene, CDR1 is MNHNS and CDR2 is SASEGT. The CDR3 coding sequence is TGTGCCAGCAGTGACCCACTGGCGGGAGAGAAAGAGTATTTT. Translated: CASSDPLAGEKEYF.

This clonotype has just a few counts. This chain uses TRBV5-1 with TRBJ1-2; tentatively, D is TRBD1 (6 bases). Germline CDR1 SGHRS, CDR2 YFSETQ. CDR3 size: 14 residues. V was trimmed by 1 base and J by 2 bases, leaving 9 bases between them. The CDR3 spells CASSLTQGNYGYTF. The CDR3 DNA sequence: TGCGCCAGCAGCTTGACCCAGGGGAACTATGGCTACACCTTC.

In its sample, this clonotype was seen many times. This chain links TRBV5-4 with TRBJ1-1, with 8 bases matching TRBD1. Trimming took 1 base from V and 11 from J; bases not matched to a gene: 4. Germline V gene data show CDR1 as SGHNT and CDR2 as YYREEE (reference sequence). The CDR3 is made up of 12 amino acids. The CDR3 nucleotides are TGTGCCAGCAGCTTGAACCGGGACAGGGCTTTCTTT. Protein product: CASSLNRDRAFF.

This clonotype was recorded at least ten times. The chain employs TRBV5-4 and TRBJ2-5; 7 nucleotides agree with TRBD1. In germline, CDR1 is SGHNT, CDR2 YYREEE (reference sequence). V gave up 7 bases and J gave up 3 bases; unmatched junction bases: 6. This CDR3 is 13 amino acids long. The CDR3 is CASAPGTEETQYF. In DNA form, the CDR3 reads TGTGCCAGCGCCCCCGGGACAGAAGAGACCCAGTACTTC.

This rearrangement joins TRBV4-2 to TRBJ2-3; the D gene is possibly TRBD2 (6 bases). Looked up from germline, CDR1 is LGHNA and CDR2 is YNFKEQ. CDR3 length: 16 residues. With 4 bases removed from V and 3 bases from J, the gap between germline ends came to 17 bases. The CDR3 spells CASSPSFGGGTDTQYF. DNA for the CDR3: TGTGCCAGCAGCCCGAGTTTCGGGGGAGGTACAGATACGCAGTATTTT.

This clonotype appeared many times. CDR3 in amino acids: CASSQASGELFF. Here the CDR3 DNA reads TGCGCCAGCAGCCAAGCGTCCGGGGAGCTGTTTTTT. The chain joins TRBV4-1 to TRBJ2-2; no clear D gene. There are 12 residues in the CDR3. Germline V gives CDR1 MGHRA, CDR2 YSYEKL. V was clipped by 1 base and J by 6 bases, with 3 bases between them.

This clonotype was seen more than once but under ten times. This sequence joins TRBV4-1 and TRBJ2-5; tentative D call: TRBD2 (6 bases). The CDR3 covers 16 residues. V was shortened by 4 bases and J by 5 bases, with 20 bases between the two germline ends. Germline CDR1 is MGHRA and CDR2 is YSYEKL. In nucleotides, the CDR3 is TGCGCCAGCAGCCCCTCCCTCGGGAGCCCCCTCGAGACCCAGTACTTC. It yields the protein CASSPSLGSPLETQYF.